Below, 10 T cell receptor beta chains from the same sample are listed, as sequenced in a study of T cell repertoires in cytomegalovirus infection. TCRdb re-derived calls from the reads in MiXCR, one entry per CDR3 protein. The table shows 250,000 to 350,000 distinct CDR3 sequences, with under 30% occurring only once. The sample taken for sequencing was PBMCs. The receptors derive from a human donor in good health (CMV status not recorded). Some clones in this sample may be carry-over from other donors' samples.

This clonotype showed up just a few times. The chain links TRBV11-2 to TRBJ2-6; D gene uncertain. V was pared by 1 base and J by 2 bases, with 9 bases between. The CDR3 has 16 residues. Germline assignment: CDR1 SGHAT and CDR2 FQNNGV. The CDR3 spells CASSLVVSPGANVLTF. The CDR3 nucleotides are TGTGCCAGCAGCTTAGTAGTGAGCCCTGGGGCCAACGTCCTGACTTTC. The full variable domain, with the rest looked up from reference TRBV11-2 and TRBJ2-6, is EAGVAQSPRYKIIEKRQSVAFWCNPISGHATLYWYQQILGQGPKLLIQFQNNGVVDDSQLPKDRFSAERLKGVDSTLKIQPAKLEDSAVYLCASSLVVSPGANVLTFGAGSRLTVL.

The rearrangement links TRBV7-8 to TRBJ2-7, with D maybe TRBD2 (5 bases). The CDR3 loop spans 13 amino acids. V was pared by 5 bases and J by 3 bases, with 11 bases between. Looked up from germline, CDR1 is SGHVS and CDR2 is FQNEAQ. CDR3 region: CASSGLLGYEQYF. The CDR3 region has the DNA TGTGCCAGCAGCGGACTCCTCGGCTACGAGCAGTACTTC. Complete variable domain (other parts from reference TRBV7-8 and TRBJ2-7): GAGVSQSPRYKVAKRGQDVALRCDPISGHVSLFWYQQALGQGPEFLTYFQNEAQLDKSGLPSDRFFAERPEGSVSTLKIQRTQQEDSAVYLCASSGLLGYEQYFGPGTRLTVT.

The rearrangement joins TRBV28 to TRBJ2-7, with no clear D. Germline V lookup: CDR1 MDHEN, CDR2 SYDVKM. Trimming pared 6 bases from V and 2 bases from J, leaving 14 bases between. The CDR3 totals 14 residues. The CDR3 nucleotides read TGTGCCAGCAGCCAAAGCCCCTTGGCCTACGAGCAGTACTTC. Protein sequence: CASSQSPLAYEQYF.

This clonotype has a count of ten or more. The V and J genes are TRBV7-2 and TRBJ2-1; tentatively, D is TRBD1 or TRBD2 (5 bases each). Trimming pared 0 bases from V and 5 bases from J, leaving 11 bases between. This CDR3 has 15 amino acids. Germline V gene lookup returns CDR1 SGHTA and CDR2 FQGNSA. Here the CDR3 reads CASSLALGVDNEQFF. The CDR3 DNA sequence: TGTGCCAGCAGCTTAGCGCTGGGGGTGGACAATGAGCAGTTCTTC.

This clonotype was picked up a small number of times. The rearrangement uses TRBV28 and TRBJ1-2, with D unresolved. The germline V and J ends were trimmed by 4 bases and 7 bases, with 13 bases remaining between them. Germline V gives CDR1 MDHEN, CDR2 SYDVKM. The CDR3 has 13 residues. The CDR3 sequence: CASSYGSSPGYTF. The CDR3 DNA is TGTGCCAGCAGTTACGGCAGCTCTCCTGGCTACACCTTC.

On this clonotype itself: This may be a read error: a much more frequent sequence differs by one nucleotide. The J gene is TRBJ1-2, the V gene TRBV12-3 or TRBV12-4; perhaps TRBD1 as D (6 bases). The CDR3 extends over 13 amino acids. The CDR3 reads CTSSPDRQYGYTF. The CDR3 nucleotides read TGTACCAGCAGTCCGGACAGACAGTATGGCTACACCTTC.

This clonotype has just a few counts. The chain combines TRBV12-3 or TRBV12-4 with TRBJ2-4, with D possibly called TRBD1 or TRBD2 (6 bases each). The CDR3 sequence is 15 residues long. Trimming pared 4 bases from V and 0 bases from J, leaving 10 bases between. The CDR3 bases are TGTGCCAGCAGTTCCAAGGGGGGAGCCAAAAACATTCAGTACTTC. This gives the protein CASSSKGGAKNIQYF.

The chain combines TRBV25-1 with TRBJ2-3, with D possibly TRBD2 on 6 matching bases. The V gene lost 1 base and the J gene lost 1 base, with 12 bases spanning the gap. CDR1 and CDR2 from the germline V gene are MGHDK and SYGVNS. The CDR3 totals 16 residues. The CDR3 bases are TGTGCCAGCAGTGAATCGGTTTGGGGGGGCACAGATACGCAGTATTTT. It is translated as CASSESVWGGTDTQYF.

This clonotype was recorded a few times. V and J are TRBV11-2 and TRBJ2-2, with 7 bases aligning to TRBD1. The V gene's germline CDR1 is SGHAT and CDR2 FQNNGV. Trimming cost V 5 bases and J 1 base; bases outside gene matches: 4. The CDR3 has 15 amino acids. CDR3 nucleotides: TGTGCCAGCAGCCCGGGACAGATGAACACCGGGGAGCTGTTTTTT. Its translation: CASSPGQMNTGELFF.

The chain uses TRBV2 and TRBJ1-2, with a weak D call TRBD1 (6 bases). CDR1 is SNHLY and CDR2 is FYNNEI in the germline V gene. The CDR3 totals 15 residues. V gave up 6 bases and J gave up 4 bases, with 18 bases separating them. CDR3 sequence: CASSEARGSPYGYTF. The CDR3 DNA follows: TGTGCCAGCAGCGAGGCCAGGGGTTCTCCCTATGGCTACACCTTC. The whole variable domain, filled in from reference TRBV2 and TRBJ1-2, reads EPEVTQTPSHQVTQMGQEVILRCVPISNHLYFYWYRQILGQKVEFLVSFYNNEISEKSEIFDDQFSVERPDGSNFTLKIRSTKLEDSAMYFCASSEARGSPYGYTFGSGTRLTVV.